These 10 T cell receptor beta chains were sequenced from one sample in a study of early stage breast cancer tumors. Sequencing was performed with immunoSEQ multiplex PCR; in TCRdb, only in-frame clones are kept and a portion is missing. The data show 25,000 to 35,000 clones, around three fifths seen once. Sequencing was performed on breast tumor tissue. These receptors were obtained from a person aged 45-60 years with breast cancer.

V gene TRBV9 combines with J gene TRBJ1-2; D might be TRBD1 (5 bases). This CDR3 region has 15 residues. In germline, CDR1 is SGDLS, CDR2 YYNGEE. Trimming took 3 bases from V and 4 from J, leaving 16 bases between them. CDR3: CASSGAPGTSYGYTF. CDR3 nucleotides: TGTGCCAGCAGCGGAGCCCCCGGGACCTCCTATGGCTACACCTTC.

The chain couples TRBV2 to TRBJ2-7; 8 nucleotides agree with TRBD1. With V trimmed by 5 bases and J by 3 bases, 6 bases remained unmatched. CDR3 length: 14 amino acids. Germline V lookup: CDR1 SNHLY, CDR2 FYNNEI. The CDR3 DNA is TGTGCCAGCAGTTACTGGACAGGGCACTACGAGCAGTACTTC. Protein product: CASSYWTGHYEQYF.

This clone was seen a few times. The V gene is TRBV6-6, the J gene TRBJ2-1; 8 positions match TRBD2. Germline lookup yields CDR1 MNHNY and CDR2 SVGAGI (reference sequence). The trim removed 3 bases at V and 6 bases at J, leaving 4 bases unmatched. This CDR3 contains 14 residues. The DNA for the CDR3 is TGTGCCAGCAGTTATGCCGGGACTAGCAATGAGCAGTTCTTC. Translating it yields CASSYAGTSNEQFF.

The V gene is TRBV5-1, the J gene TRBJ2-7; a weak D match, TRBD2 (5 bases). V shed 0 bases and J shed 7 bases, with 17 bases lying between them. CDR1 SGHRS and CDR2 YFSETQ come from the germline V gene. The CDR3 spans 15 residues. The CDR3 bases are TGCGCCAGCAGCTTGGGGCAGAGCTTCCCGGGGGAGCAGTACTTC. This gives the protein CASSLGQSFPGEQYF.

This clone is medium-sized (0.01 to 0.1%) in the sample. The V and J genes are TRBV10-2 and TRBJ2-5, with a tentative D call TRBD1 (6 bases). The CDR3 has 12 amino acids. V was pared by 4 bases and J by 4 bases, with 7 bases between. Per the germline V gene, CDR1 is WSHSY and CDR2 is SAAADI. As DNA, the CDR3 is TGCGCCAGCAGTGCAGGGGTAGAGACCCAGTACTTC. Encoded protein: CASSAGVETQYF.

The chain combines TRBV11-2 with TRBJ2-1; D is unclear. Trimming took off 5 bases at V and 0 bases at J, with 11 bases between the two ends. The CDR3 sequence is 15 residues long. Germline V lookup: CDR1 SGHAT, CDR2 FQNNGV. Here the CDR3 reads CASSTSPVSYNEQFF. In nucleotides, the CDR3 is TGTGCCAGCAGCACCAGTCCCGTCTCCTACAATGAGCAGTTCTTC.

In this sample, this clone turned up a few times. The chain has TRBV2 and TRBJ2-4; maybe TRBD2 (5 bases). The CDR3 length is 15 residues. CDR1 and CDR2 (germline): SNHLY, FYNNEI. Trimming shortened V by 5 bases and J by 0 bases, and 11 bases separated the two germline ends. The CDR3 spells CASSRDQLAKNIQYF. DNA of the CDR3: TGTGCCAGCAGTCGGGATCAACTAGCCAAAAACATTCAGTACTTC.

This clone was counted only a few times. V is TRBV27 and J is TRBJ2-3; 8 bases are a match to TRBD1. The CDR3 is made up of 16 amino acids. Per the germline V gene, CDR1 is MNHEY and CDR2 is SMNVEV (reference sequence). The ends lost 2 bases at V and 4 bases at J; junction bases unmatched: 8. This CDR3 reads CASSLIPHRGADTQYF. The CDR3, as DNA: TGTGCCAGCAGTTTAATTCCCCACAGGGGGGCAGATACGCAGTATTTT.

In DNA, the CDR3 is TGTGCCAGCAGCCCCACGCCCCAGTATCACCTTCCCTACGAGCAGTACTTC. Amino acid sequence: CASSPTPQYHLPYEQYF. This chain uses TRBV14 with TRBJ2-7; D is unclear. Germline V gene lookup returns CDR1 SGHDN and CDR2 FVKESK. Deletions cut 4 bases from V and 2 bases from J, with 21 bases between. The CDR3 runs to 17 residues.

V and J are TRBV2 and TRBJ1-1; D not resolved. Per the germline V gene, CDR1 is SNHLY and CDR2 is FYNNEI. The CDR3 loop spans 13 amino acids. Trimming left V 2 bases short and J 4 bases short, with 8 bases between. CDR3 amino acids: CASSEIRGTEAFF. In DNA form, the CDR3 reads TGTGCCAGCAGTGAAATTCGGGGCACTGAAGCTTTCTTT.